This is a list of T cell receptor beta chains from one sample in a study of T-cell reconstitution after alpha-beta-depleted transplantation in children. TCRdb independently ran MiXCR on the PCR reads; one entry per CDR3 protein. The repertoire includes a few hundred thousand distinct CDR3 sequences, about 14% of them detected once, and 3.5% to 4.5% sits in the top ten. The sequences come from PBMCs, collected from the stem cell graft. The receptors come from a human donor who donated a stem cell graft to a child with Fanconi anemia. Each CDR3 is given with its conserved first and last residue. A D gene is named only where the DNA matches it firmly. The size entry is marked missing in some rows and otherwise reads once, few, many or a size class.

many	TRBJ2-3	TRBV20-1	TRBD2	TGCAGTGCTAGAGATCGACTAGCGGGGTTCGTGAATACGCAGTATTTT	CSARDRLAGFVNTQYF
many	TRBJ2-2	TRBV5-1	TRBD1	TGCGCCAGCAGCTTATGGACAGGAAACACCGGGGAGCTGTTTTTT	CASSLWTGNTGELFF
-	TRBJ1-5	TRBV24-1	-	TGTGCCACCAGTGACTGGGAAAATCAGCCCCAGCATTTT	CATSDWENQPQHF
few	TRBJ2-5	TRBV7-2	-	TGTGCCAGCAGCTACCAACGGCAAGAGACCCAGTACTTC	CASSYQRQETQYF
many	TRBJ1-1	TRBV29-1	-	TGCAGCGTAGAAGGCGTCCTGAACACTGAAGCTTTCTTT	CSVEGVLNTEAFF
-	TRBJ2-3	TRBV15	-	TGTGCCACCAGCAGAGGCAGTTCCACAGATACGCAGTATTTT	CATSRGSSTDTQYF
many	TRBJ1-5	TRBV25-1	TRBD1	TGTGCCAGCAGTGCCGGGACAGCAAATCAGCCCCAGCATTTT	CASSAGTANQPQHF
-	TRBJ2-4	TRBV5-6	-	TGTGCCAGCAGCTTGGCCGACAGACTAGCCAAAAACATTCAGTACTTC	CASSLADRLAKNIQYF
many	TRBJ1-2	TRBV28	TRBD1	TGTGCCAGCAGGTCAGGACAGGGAGGGGATGGCTACACCTTC	CASRSGQGGDGYTF
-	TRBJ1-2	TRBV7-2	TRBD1	TGTGCCAGCAGCCCCGGGACAGGGTGGTATGGCTACACCTTC	CASSPGTGWYGYTF
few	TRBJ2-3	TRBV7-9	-	TGTGCCAGCAGCCTCCAGGGGCAACGATCTAGCACAGATACGCAGTATTTT	CASSLQGQRSSTDTQYF
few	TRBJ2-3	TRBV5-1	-	TGCGCCAGCAGCTTGGCCCAAAGCGCAGATACGCAGTATTTT	CASSLAQSADTQYF
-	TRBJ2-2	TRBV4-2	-	TGTGCCAGCAGCCCCGGGCCCCGGGACTCTATACCGAACACCGGGGAGCTGTTTTTT	CASSPGPRDSIPNTGELFF
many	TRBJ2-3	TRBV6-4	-	TGTGCCAGCAGTAGTAGCGGAGGTAGCACAGATACGCAGTATTTT	CASSSSGGSTDTQYF
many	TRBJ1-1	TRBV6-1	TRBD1	TGTGCCAGCAGGGACAGGTTCAGGACTGAAGCTTTCTTT	CASRDRFRTEAFF
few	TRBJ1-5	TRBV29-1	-	TGCAGCGTTGCCCCGGATCCTGGTCAGCCCCAGCATTTT	CSVAPDPGQPQHF
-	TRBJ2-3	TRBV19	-	TGTGCCAGTAGTATCTCGGGTAGGGCTGGGAATACGCAGTATTTT	CASSISGRAGNTQYF
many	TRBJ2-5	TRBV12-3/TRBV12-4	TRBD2	TGTGCCAGCAGGGCCCTTGCTAGCGGGGGGTTAGGGACCCAGTACTTC	CASRALASGGLGTQYF